This T cell receptor beta chain is from a study of shared clonotypes between healthy human individuals. Across the whole study: Each donor had three CD4 naive, three CD4 memory, two CD8 naive and one CD8 memory plate.

Only one count was recorded for this clone. Antigen unknown. With 6 bases removed from V and 4 bases from J, the gap between germline ends came to 21 bases. CDR3 length equals 16 residues. Germline CDR1 is MNHEY and CDR2 is SMNVEV (reference sequence). Overall study findings and caveats: Depth was large, yet rarefaction showed that sorted-subset sequencing was incomplete.

Some clones are missing from TCRdb's copy, which holds only in-frame ones; the method was immunoSEQ multiplex PCR. The sample lists about 590,000 clones, roughly 96% occurring once. Naivety among CD8 cells was defined by CD45RO negativity and positive CCR7 selection, thereby excluding terminally differentiated effector memory CD45RA+ cells. The TCR sequence derives from a woman aged 25-40 years in good health. The material sequenced was naive CD8+ T cells sorted from blood. The rearrangement links TRBV27 to TRBJ2-5; D may be TRBD2 (5 bases). CDR3 DNA: TGTGCCAGCAGACCCGGCCCGGGGTCCCTCGGAGAGACCCAGTACTTC. Its translation: CASRPGPGSLGETQYF.